This T cell receptor beta chain came from a study of cytomegalovirus exposure and HLA in healthy donors. Across the study: T cells numbering about 200 million yielded more than 95 million unique TCR beta sequences in an earlier analysis. Researchers found that under 90% of 300 to 450 genotyped donors fell within the Caucasian-associated ancestry cluster.

The PCR ran on 60 Vbeta and 13 Jbeta primers. The assay was immunoSEQ multiplex PCR, and TCRdb's table has in-frame clones only and misses some. This sample has about 140,000 clones; 82% occur once, and the top ten carry approximately 1.5%. About this clone: No antigen is known for it.

Study outcomes and limitations: Generally TCR sequences proved uncommon, though certain public TCRs appeared in numerous donors. The Asian-associated ancestry cluster reportedly had fewer N-insertions than the approximately 670-donor mean in a later analysis.

The germline gives CDR1 KGHSH, CDR2 LQKENI. The CDR3 spans 15 residues. V lost 6 bases to trimming and J lost 9 bases, with 18 bases between them. The V and J genes are TRBV18 and TRBJ1-6, with D possibly being TRBD1 (5 bases). The TCR was taken from a man in his thirties or forties in good health and CMV-seropositive. Sequenced material: PBMCs. In nucleotides, the CDR3 is TGTGCCAGCTCGGGGGGGGACCTAAGCTCTTCACCCCTCCACTTT. Translation gives CASSGGDLSSSPLHF.